This TCR beta chain was recorded in a study of blood T cell repertoires in COVID-19. At the level of the study: Both acute and convalescent COVID-19 samples were obtained from the United States, Italy and Spain. Sources were T cells, B-cell-depleted T cells, or PBMCs; the material itself was cDNA or gDNA.

Germline V lookup: CDR1 MDHEN, CDR2 SYDVKM. V was trimmed by 6 bases and J by 8 bases, leaving 22 bases between them. The CDR3 runs 16 residues. Method: immunoSEQ multiplex PCR; TCRdb's copy keeps in-frame clones and lacks some. Of 75,000 to 85,000 clones in the sample, approximately 89% were seen once. This chain links TRBV28 with TRBJ1-4, with D maybe TRBD1 (6 bases). Sequenced sample: peripheral blood. This clonotype originated in a man aged 50-60 years with active COVID-19. The CDR3 region is CASSGQGFLIEEKLFF. The CDR3, as DNA: TGTGCCAGCAGCGGGCAGGGGTTCCTAATAGAGGAAAAACTGTTTTTT.